This T cell receptor (beta chain) was observed in a study of cytotoxic CD8 clonotypes in ibrutinib-treated CLL (dated by TCRdb to the early 2020s). Regarding the complete study: In this cohort, over 14 patients were treatment-naive and more than 9 were relapsed/refractory, while around 18 had unmutated IGHV. Partial responses were observed in about 25 patients and complete responses in 2; after a median follow-up of around 68 months, remission was maintained in roughly 15 patients and progression was observed in roughly 12. The response samples were drawn at a median of around eleven months into treatment, with a range of roughly 6 to 36 months. Samples averaged 255,043 productive templates and tens of thousands of productive rearrangements. Longitudinal samples were available for about 30% of the roughly 86 trial participants. Cryopreserved peripheral blood mononuclear cells were collected before treatment, at response, and at either disease progression or sustained remission. Every remission and progressive disease sample was obtained while ibrutinib was still being received by the patients. Overall study outcomes, separate from this receptor: At ibrutinib response clonality went up, during sustained remission it held steady, and at progression it dropped back toward baseline. Lymph node repertoires were not examined, and the timing of sampling was not matched between patients in sustained remission and those whose disease progressed. Baseline clonality exceeded that of age-matched healthy donors and correlated strongly with circulating CD8+ T-cell counts. Public clonotypes were rare and either shrank or stayed stable during treatment, and the rise in clonality at ibrutinib response reflected expansion of private clonotypes.

On a MiSeq, deep resolution sequencing aimed for a depth between 1 in 1 million and 1 in 200,000 T cells, with each clonotype covered 10x on average. The immunoSEQ hsTCRB Kit was used to generate TCR beta libraries. On the authors' methods: Data were analyzed with ImmunoSEQ Data Assistant and ImmunoSEQ Analyzer, with V, D and J genes assigned per IMGT definitions. Clonality was computed as one minus normalized Shannon entropy of productive rearrangement frequencies, ranging from 0 to 1. Only overrepresented clonotypes making up at least 0.05% of each patient's repertoire were included in the public clonotype analysis. About a dozen repertoires from age-matched healthy donors, obtained from immuneACCESS, served as clonality controls. TCRdb's version of the immuneACCESS table is confined to in-frame rearrangements and falls short of the full clone set. An unresolved V gene accounts for under half of the shortfall where checked; the remainder is of unknown origin. The V and J calls and clone size were taken over from that table, and D and trimming were inferred from the DNA. Across this sample there are under 300,000 clones, with roughly 70% seen only once. The ten largest account for less than 20% of the sample.

The time point tag for this specimen amounts to: 20 to 25 months on ibrutinib. For TCR beta library preparation, around 2 micrograms of genomic DNA were isolated from cryopreserved PBMCs. Longitudinal blood samples from CLL patients on ibrutinib monotherapy underwent high-throughput TCR beta sequencing. Patients were enrolled in a phase 2 open-label single-center ibrutinib monotherapy trial. The junction carries 4 bases between V and J, which are trimmed by 5 bases and 2 bases respectively. Taken from the germline V gene (reference sequence), the CDR1 and CDR2 loops are MNHNY and SVGAGI. The CDR3, cysteine through phenylalanine, is 11 amino acids long. Kept here is only the CDR3 DNA, which spans 33 bases and is read in frame from base 1. A remark on this clone: Its antigen is unknown. Qualities for individual bases were not recorded, and no much larger clone is one base off.

This sample comprised PBMCs, obtained after 24 months of ibrutinib treatment. This sequence uses TRBV6-6 and TRBJ2-7; the D gene is unclear. The source of this sequence is a human donor with chronic lymphocytic leukemia. The bases read TGTGCCAGCAGTCGCGCCTACGAGCAGTACTTC. It codes for CASSRAYEQYF.